The 13 T cell receptor beta chains reported below all come from one sample, sequenced in a study of blood T cell repertoires in COVID-19 (dated by TCRdb to 2019 to 2021). Library preparation was by the immunoSEQ multiplex PCR assay. TCRdb mirrors the immuneACCESS table, restricted to in-frame sequences. Some clones are absent from its copies; in checked studies, under half trace to an unresolved V gene, and the reason for the others is unknown. This sample gives 240,000 or so clones in total; about 68% of them show up just once. The ten biggest clones cover around 3.2% of the sample. The sample comprised peripheral blood. The origin of the receptors is an elderly woman with acute or convalescent COVID-19.

V and J are TRBV2 and TRBJ1-1; 7 bases are a match to TRBD1. Germline CDR1 SNHLY, CDR2 FYNNEI. The CDR3 consists of 13 residues. The junction had 6 bases not matched to a gene; V was cut back by 5 bases and J by 6 bases. The CDR3 DNA follows: TGTGCCAGCAGTTCCCAGGGGGATGCTGAAGCTTTCTTT. Its protein is CASSSQGDAEAFF. The whole variable domain, filled in from reference TRBV2 and TRBJ1-1, reads EPEVTQTPSHQVTQMGQEVILRCVPISNHLYFYWYRQILGQKVEFLVSFYNNEISEKSEIFDDQFSVERPDGSNFTLKIRSTKLEDSAMYFCASSSQGDAEAFFGQGTRLTVV.

This chain links TRBV4-1 with TRBJ2-7; D possibly corresponds to TRBD1 (5 bases). The CDR3 runs 15 residues. Germline V gene sequence: CDR1 MGHRA, CDR2 YSYEKL. Trimming took off 2 bases at V and 2 bases at J, with 13 bases between the two ends. This CDR3 is CASSQRTTNPYEQYF. Here the CDR3 DNA reads TGCGCCAGCAGCCAACGGACAACAAACCCCTACGAGCAGTACTTC.

This chain connects TRBV10-3 to TRBJ2-1; D remains unclear. Germline CDR1 ENHRY, CDR2 SYGVKD. V was cut by 3 bases and J by 8 bases, with 14 bases left in between. The CDR3 extends over 14 amino acids. CDR3 sequence: CAISDSTGPHEQFF. In DNA, the CDR3 is TGTGCCATCAGTGACTCCACCGGTCCCCATGAGCAGTTCTTC.

This clone occurred a few times. The gene calls are TRBV14 and TRBJ2-3; D is unclear. Trimming stripped 3 bases from V and 5 bases from J, with 12 bases between. Germline CDR1 reads SGHDN; CDR2 reads FVKESK. There are 14 residues in the CDR3. CDR3 DNA sequence: TGTGCCAGCAGCCACGTATGGGCCCAAGATACGCAGTATTTT. It is translated as CASSHVWAQDTQYF.

This clone has ten or more counts. The chain joins TRBV4-1 to TRBJ2-3; 14 bases are shared with TRBD2. V was clipped by 4 bases and J by 1 base; unmatched bases: 4. Germline-derived CDR1 and CDR2 are MGHRA and YSYEKL. The CDR3 is 17 amino acids. The CDR3 spells CASSRLAGGLGTDTQYF. CDR3 bases: TGCGCCAGCAGCCGACTAGCGGGGGGGCTGGGCACAGATACGCAGTATTTT.

This chain uses TRBV6-7 with TRBJ2-1; TRBD2 aligns across 7 bases. TRBV6-7 is known as an ORF, though its function is uncertain. The CDR3 runs to 15 residues. Trimming cost V 3 bases and J 7 bases; bases outside gene matches: 9. The CDR3: CASSYRTRLGNEQFF. In DNA, the CDR3 is TGTGCCAGCAGTTATCGGACTAGACTTGGGAATGAGCAGTTCTTC.

This chain connects TRBV19 to TRBJ1-2, with D hard to call. V was pared by 5 bases and J by 8 bases, with 27 bases between. This CDR3 is built from 17 residues. CDR1 is LNHDA, CDR2 SQIVND, per germline (reference sequence). The CDR3, as DNA: TGTGCCAGTAGTTCTTTTGGCAGACGAGGATTCCAAAAGGGCTACACCTTC. Translated: CASSSFGRRGFQKGYTF.

This rearrangement joins TRBV7-7 to TRBJ2-2; no firm D call. The CDR3 is 16 amino acids. CDR1 and CDR2 from the germline V gene are SSHAT and FNYEAQ (reference sequence). Between the trimmed V and J ends, which lost 1 base and 7 bases, there was a span of 16 bases. CDR3 amino acids: CASSLDASFTVGELFF. In DNA, the CDR3 is TGTGCCAGCAGCTTAGACGCGAGCTTTACAGTCGGGGAGCTGTTTTTT.

This chain uses TRBV7-9 with TRBJ1-2; 9 bases align to TRBD1. Trimming took 5 bases from V and 4 from J; bases not matched to a gene: 11. This CDR3 is 16 amino acids long. CDR1 and CDR2 (germline): SEHNR, FQNEAQ (reference sequence). This chain's CDR3 is CASSLWETGGIYGYTF. CDR3 nucleotides: TGTGCCAGCAGCCTATGGGAGACAGGGGGGATCTATGGCTACACCTTC.

On this clone: Other DNA sequences within the sample encode an identical CDR3. The CDR3 protein is CASSYSRNTEAFF. The CDR3 DNA sequence: TGTGCCAGCAGTTACTCGAGAAACACTGAAGCTTTCTTT. The chain joins TRBV6-5 to TRBJ1-1; D ambiguous. CDR3 size: 13 residues. The V gene's germline CDR1 is MNHEY and CDR2 SVGAGI. Trimming shortened V by 0 bases and J by 2 bases, and 4 bases separated the two germline ends.

A few counts support this clone. The chain uses TRBV10-1 and TRBJ2-2; 7 positions agree with TRBD2. J gave up 5 bases and V 0 bases, and 0 bases lay outside the gene matches. CDR3 length: 14 residues. Germline CDR1 reads WNHNN; CDR2 reads SYGVQD (reference sequence). CDR3 region: CASSESGGTGELFF. CDR3 nucleotide sequence: TGCGCCAGCAGTGAGTCGGGGGGGACCGGGGAGCTGTTTTTT.

The chain employs TRBV7-9 and TRBJ2-3; 11 bases map to TRBD2. The length of the CDR3 is 15 residues. V dropped 0 bases and J dropped 6; count of bases not matched to a gene: 2. Germline V gene data show CDR1 as SEHNR and CDR2 as FQNEAQ (reference sequence). The CDR3 here is CASSLARTSGDTQYF. As DNA, the CDR3 is TGTGCCAGCAGCTTAGCGCGGACTAGCGGGGATACGCAGTATTTT. Full variable domain (outside the CDR3, taken from reference TRBV7-9 and TRBJ2-3): DTGVSQNPRHKITKRGQNVTFRCDPISEHNRLYWYRQTLGQGPEFLTYFQNEAQLEKSRLLSDRFSAERPKGSFSTLEIQRTEQGDSAMYLCASSLARTSGDTQYFGPGTRLTVL.

The rearrangement uses TRBV14 and TRBJ2-2; D is unclear. V was pared by 3 bases and J by 6 bases, with 11 bases between. This CDR3 comprises 14 residues. The germline gives CDR1 SGHDN, CDR2 FVKESK. The CDR3, as DNA: TGTGCCAGCAGCCAGGGCCTCAGGCCCGGGGAGCTGTTTTTT. This codes for CASSQGLRPGELFF. The full variable domain, in which reference TRBV14 and TRBJ2-2 provide the parts outside the CDR3, is EAGVTQFPSHSVIEKGQTVTLRCDPISGHDNLYWYRRVMGKEIKFLLHFVKESKQDESGMPNNRFLAERTGGTYSTLKVQPAELEDSGVYFCASSQGLRPGELFFGEGSRLTVL.